The 5 T cell receptor beta chains below were found in one sample sequenced in a study of cytomegalovirus exposure and HLA in healthy donors. Clones were read by immunoSEQ multiplex PCR, and TCRdb kept only the in-frame ones, dropping some. The sample has 150,000 to 200,000 clones, 85% seen once. The sequencing sample was made of PBMCs. All receptors come from a man aged 25-45 years in good health and CMV-seropositive.

The chain has TRBV7-9 and TRBJ2-5; 7 nucleotides align to TRBD2. The germline V gene encodes CDR1 SEHNR and CDR2 FQNEAQ (reference sequence). This CDR3 spans 14 amino acids. Germline trimming cut 2 bases from V and 3 bases from J; bases unmatched to any gene: 3. CDR3 coding DNA: TGTGCCAGCAGCTTATTGGGGGGGAAAGAGACCCAGTACTTC. It codes for CASSLLGGKETQYF.

The chain has TRBV19 and TRBJ1-2, with D maybe TRBD1 (5 bases). CDR1 is LNHDA, CDR2 SQIVND, per germline (reference sequence). Between the trimmed V and J ends, which lost 2 bases and 1 base, there was a span of 14 bases. The CDR3 runs to 16 residues. In DNA, the CDR3 is TGTGCCAGTAGTATAAGTACCAGGGATTTTAACTATGGCTACACCTTC. It yields the protein CASSISTRDFNYGYTF.

The V gene is TRBV18, the J gene TRBJ2-2; the D is unclear. CDR1 is KGHSH and CDR2 is LQKENI in the germline V gene. Deletions cut 1 base from V and 1 base from J, with 7 bases between. This CDR3 has 15 residues. The CDR3 DNA sequence: TGTGCCAGCTCACCACGGGCAGGGAACACCGGGGAGCTGTTTTTT. As protein: CASSPRAGNTGELFF.

V is TRBV6-6 and J is TRBJ1-2; no clear D gene. This CDR3 contains 12 residues. Germline CDR1 MNHNY, CDR2 SVGAGI (reference sequence). Trimming stripped 10 bases from V and 1 base from J, with 10 bases between. The CDR3 loop reads CATKGDNYGYTF. In DNA, the CDR3 is TGTGCCACCAAGGGAGATAACTATGGCTACACCTTC.

The V and J genes are TRBV5-6 and TRBJ2-3, with D possibly TRBD2 on 5 matching bases. Germline loops: CDR1 SGHDT, CDR2 YYEEEE. There are 16 residues in the CDR3. V dropped 0 bases and J dropped 2 bases, with 13 bases sitting between them. CDR3 sequence reads: CASSLGLWGVTDTQYF. The CDR3 DNA sequence: TGTGCCAGCAGCTTGGGACTCTGGGGAGTCACAGATACGCAGTATTTT.